This T cell receptor beta chain was identified in a study of T cells in Graves' hyperthyroidism and ophthalmopathy (dated by TCRdb to about 2019). Regarding the complete study: Peripheral blood was sampled at the time of initial diagnosis, prior to any treatment. To identify TCR V-J signatures that set the groups apart, the researchers used a discovery cohort of about a hundred patients, made up of 43 with Graves' ophthalmopathy and approximately 57 with stable Graves' hyperthyroidism. Prospective prediction of ophthalmopathy was tested in an independent validation cohort of under 20 hyperthyroidism patients and roughly 16 patients who later progressed to ophthalmopathy. The 95 to 100 discovery patients were randomly split 7:3 into training and test sets. The study also compared thyroid tissue and blood T-cell repertoires from several Graves' hyperthyroidism patients. Once sampling was done, hyperthyroidism patients were given methimazole at a starting dose of 30 mg daily, whereas ophthalmopathy patients were given high-dose intravenous methylprednisolone. The paper describes TCR Vbeta CDR3 sequencing of more than 120 peripheral blood samples, made up of under 50 ophthalmopathy patients, 70 to 75 hyperthyroidism patients and roughly 17 progressor patients. What the research found in general, with its limitations: Sample size was not statistically predetermined, and blinding of investigators to group allocation was not performed. A 13 V-J signature model separated ophthalmopathy from stable hyperthyroidism, with 87.88% sensitivity and roughly 82% specificity in cross-validation and 80%/75% in testing. Most expanded thyroid clonotypes (frequency above 0.001) were also found in blood, which suggests that blood repertoires may mirror thyroid immune responses. In validation, progression to ophthalmopathy was predicted by the model with 70% to 71% sensitivity and around 75% specificity, a median of about 6.4 months before onset.

TCR beta CDR3 regions were amplified from RNA transcripts. For the first round of RT-PCR on the TCR CDR3, the HTBI primer set was used together with the Qiagen OneStep RT-PCR kit. A second multiplex PCR round built the libraries, followed by size selection and purification. The libraries were sequenced on an Illumina HiSeq2000 using paired-end 100 bp reads. Turning to the authors' computational methods: SOAPnuke was used to process the raw data, with reads discarded if the reads contained adapters or uncalled bases, had a mean Phred below 15, or lacked an exact constant-primer or identifier match. COPE v1.2.5 was used to merge high-quality paired reads, and clonotypes were defined as unique nucleotide sequences. MiTCR v1.1 was used to align clonotypes to the IMGT TRBV, TRBD and TRBJ reference segments. The analysis was restricted to V-J combinations with a frequency above 0.0001, which together covered 99.2% of the repertoires. The TCS score was defined as F50 (clonal expansion) divided by E x V (chaos), with BLOSUM62-based TCRdist calculated between CDR3 peptides within each V-J. Welch's t-statistics and random forest reduced 500 to 550 V-J features to 13, which were used in a naive Bayes classifier (R e1071). The Morisita-Horn index was used to measure how similar the thyroid and blood repertoires were. TCRdb trimmed the raw reads at Q25, called clones with MiXCR and kept productive beta chains. Identical CDR3 proteins give one entry, which carries the most common genes and DNA. These V and J calls originate from TCRdb's pipeline instead of the authors' own analysis. For this sample the table gives 600,000 to 800,000 distinct CDR3 sequences, of which around 40% were detected only once. The ten largest make up less than 40% of the sample.

Graves' hyperthyroidism was defined as stable when no progression to ophthalmopathy occurred over 18 months of follow-up. Hyperthyroidism patients were newly diagnosed, with disease duration under 2 months, and aged 18 to 65 years. Any patient with an uncontrolled infection, another autoimmune disease, pregnancy or lactation was excluded. Clinical symptoms, serum thyroxine and TRAb, thyroid ultrasound, and orbital computed tomography formed the basis for the diagnoses. PBMCs were isolated from about 9 ml of fresh peripheral blood by Ficoll-Paque density gradient centrifugation. Total RNA was extracted with Trizol reagent, and quality was checked on an Agilent 2100 Bioanalyzer. This clonotype was seen many times. Its antigen is not yet known. No per-base quality is available; no much larger clone lies one base away. The origin of this receptor is a middle-aged woman with Graves' hyperthyroidism. Sequenced material: blood.

At the DNA level, the sequence is TGTGCCAGCAGCTTAAGTGCGGCGCAGGGACATGGCTACACCTTC. This yields the protein CASSLSAAQGHGYTF. The sequence joins TRBV7-2 to TRBJ1-2, with a weak D call of TRBD1 (5 bases match). Sequences SGHTA (CDR1) and FQGNSA (CDR2) are obtained from the germline V gene. Including cysteine and phenylalanine, the CDR3 has 15 amino acids. Only the CDR3 DNA is retained, 45 bases long and in frame from the first base. V and J lose 2 bases and 6 bases, and a span of 16 bases separates them. Extended through the reference TRBV7-2 and TRBJ1-2 proteins, this CDR3 yields the full variable domain: GAGVSQSPSNKVTEKGKDVELRCDPISGHTALYWYRQSLGQGLEFLIYFQGNSAPDKSGLPSDRFSAERTGGSVSTLTIQRTQQEDSAVYLCASSLSAAQGHGYTFGSGTRLTVV.